The 9 T cell receptor beta chains in this list originate from one sample, sequenced in a study of T cells in localized non-small cell lung cancer. Profiling relied on immunoSEQ multiplex PCR, and the TCRdb table lists in-frame clones only, not all of them. The sample consists of around 78,000 clones, over 75% of them appearing once. Source: peripheral blood, taken before any cancer treatment. Every receptor here comes from a female donor older than 55 with stage I lung adenocarcinoma.

This chain uses TRBV19 with TRBJ1-2; the D gene is possibly TRBD1 (5 bases). The V end lost 2 bases, the J end lost 8 bases, and 18 bases lay between the germline ends. The CDR3 sequence is 15 residues long. Germline-derived CDR1 and CDR2 are LNHDA and SQIVND (reference sequence). This chain's CDR3 is CASSISWRGEGGYTF. The CDR3 coding sequence is TGTGCCAGTAGTATATCGTGGAGAGGGGAGGGAGGCTACACCTTC.

The rearrangement links TRBV10-3 to TRBJ2-7; no reliable D call. Deletions cut 2 bases from V and 3 bases from J, with 11 bases between. In germline, CDR1 is ENHRY, CDR2 SYGVKD. The CDR3 contains 14 residues. CDR3 in DNA: TGTGCCATCAGTGAGCCTCCCGCGATCTACGAGCAGTACTTC. Its protein is CAISEPPAIYEQYF.

This clone has a single count. V and J are TRBV9 and TRBJ1-6; 8 positions match TRBD1. The germline V gene has CDR1 SGDLS and CDR2 YYNGEE. Trimming removed 1 base from V and 9 bases from J; junction bases left unmatched: 3. The CDR3 covers 14 residues. This chain's CDR3 is CASSVKQGGSPLHF. The CDR3, as DNA: TGTGCCAGCAGCGTAAAACAGGGGGGTTCACCCCTCCACTTT.

The J gene is TRBJ2-5, the V gene TRBV7-9, with D unclear. The DNA end favors TRBJ2-7, so the J call may be wrong. Germline V lookup: CDR1 SEHNR, CDR2 FQNEAQ (reference sequence). The CDR3 totals 11 residues. The CDR3 is CASSPAYEQYF. Written as DNA, the CDR3 is TGTGCCAGCAGCCCTGCCTACGAGCAGTACTTC.

This chain links TRBV5-8 with TRBJ1-4; D unclear. The CDR3 sequence is 16 residues long. The V end was cut by 5 bases, the J end by 7 bases, with 21 bases between. The V gene's germline CDR1 is SGHTS and CDR2 YDEGEE. CDR3: CASSFYRRPEGEKLFF. The DNA for the CDR3 is TGTGCCAGCAGTTTCTACCGACGGCCGGAAGGTGAAAAACTGTTTTTT.

This chain uses TRBV9 with TRBJ2-2; 9 bases map to TRBD2. Germline CDR1 is SGDLS and CDR2 is YYNGEE. V shed 0 bases and J 7 bases; nucleotides not matched to a gene: 1. This CDR3 spans 14 amino acids. CDR3 sequence reads: CASSVEREVGELFF. The CDR3 DNA reads TGTGCCAGCAGCGTAGAGCGGGAGGTCGGGGAGCTGTTTTTT.

This clone was counted only a few times. The CDR3 sequence is CASSQTGAGNQPQHF. In DNA, the CDR3 is TGTGCCAGCAGCCAAACAGGGGCCGGGAATCAGCCCCAGCATTTT. The rearrangement links TRBV11-1 to TRBJ1-5, with 7 bases that match TRBD1. The CDR3 is 15 amino acids. J gave up 4 bases and V 5 bases, and 8 bases lay outside the gene matches. In germline, CDR1 is SGHAT, CDR2 FQDESV (reference sequence). The full variable domain, completed using reference TRBV11-1 and TRBJ1-5, is EAEVAQSPRYKITEKSQAVAFWCDPISGHATLYWYRQILGQGPELLVQFQDESVVDDSQLPKDRFSAERLKGVDSTLKIQPAELGDSAMYLCASSQTGAGNQPQHFGDGTRLSIL.

This rearrangement joins TRBV19 to TRBJ2-2; the D is unclear. The V end lost 5 bases, the J end lost 2 bases, and 12 bases lay between the germline ends. From germline, CDR1 is LNHDA and CDR2 SQIVND (reference sequence). This CDR3 spans 15 amino acids. The CDR3 sequence: CASSPEDLNTGELFF. CDR3 sequence (DNA): TGTGCCAGTAGTCCGGAAGATCTAAACACCGGGGAGCTGTTTTTT.

The chain employs TRBV4-1 and TRBJ1-4, with TRBD1 matching 12 bases. The ends lost 2 bases at V and 8 bases at J; junction bases unmatched: 9. The CDR3 totals 17 residues. Germline V CDR1 and CDR2: MGHRA, YSYEKL. The CDR3 nucleotides are TGCGCCAGCAGCCAATCGGGACAGGGGGCATTTAGGGAAAAACTGTTTTTT. Translated, it gives CASSQSGQGAFREKLFF.